The 29 T cell receptor beta chains in this list originate from one sample, sequenced in a study of blood T cell repertoires in COVID-19. Using immunoSEQ multiplex PCR, the repertoire was profiled, and TCRdb retains in-frame clones only, with some absent. This table has about 120,000 clones, roughly 89% appearing once. Sequenced: peripheral blood. All receptors come from a woman aged 45-65 years with acute or convalescent COVID-19.

The rearrangement links TRBV30 to TRBJ2-2; D is possibly TRBD2 (5 bases). Trimming removed 5 bases from V and 4 bases from J, with 17 bases in between. The length of the CDR3 is 15 residues. CDR1 is GTSNPN and CDR2 is SVGIG in the germline V gene (reference sequence). DNA for the CDR3: TGTGCCTGGGATCACGGGATTCTGGGCACCGGGGAGCTGTTTTTT. As protein: CAWDHGILGTGELFF.

CDR3 coding DNA: TGCGCCAGCAGCCAAGAAGTCAGTCGGGGGAATCAGCCCCAGCATTTT. It is translated as CASSQEVSRGNQPQHF. This chain uses TRBV4-1 with TRBJ1-5; D perhaps matches TRBD1 (5 bases). The CDR3 extends over 16 amino acids. The germline CDR1 and CDR2 sequences are MGHRA and YSYEKL. The germline V and J ends were trimmed by 0 bases and 4 bases, with 13 bases remaining between them.

In DNA form, the CDR3 reads TGTGCCAGCAGCTTAGGGGGTGGACAGGGAGGAACCTCCTACGAGCAGTACTTC. Translating it yields CASSLGGGQGGTSYEQYF. The chain recombines TRBV7-9 with TRBJ2-7; 8 bases map to TRBD1. The germline V gene has CDR1 SEHNR and CDR2 FQNEAQ (reference sequence). Trimming cost V 1 base and J 0 bases; bases outside gene matches: 11. This CDR3 has 18 amino acids.

This chain uses TRBV11-2 with TRBJ1-1; D remains unclear. The CDR3 has 13 amino acids. From germline, CDR1 is SGHAT and CDR2 FQNNGV. V was clipped by 3 bases and J by 4 bases, with 9 bases between them. In nucleotides, the CDR3 is TGTGCCAGCAGCTTCCAACTGAGCACTGAAGCTTTCTTT. Translated, it gives CASSFQLSTEAFF.

The rearrangement uses TRBV27 and TRBJ2-1; TRBD1 matches at 12 bases. The V gene's germline CDR1 is MNHEY and CDR2 SMNVEV (reference sequence). There are 15 residues in the CDR3. The J segment lost 10 bases and the V segment lost 5 bases, leaving 9 bases of the junction unmatched. The CDR3 region is CASSPPGTGGWEQFF. In DNA form, the CDR3 reads TGTGCCAGCAGTCCCCCCGGGACAGGGGGCTGGGAGCAGTTCTTC.

The rearrangement joins TRBV7-6 to TRBJ2-7, with 9 bases fitting TRBD1. Germline CDR1 is SGHVS and CDR2 is FNYEAQ. The CDR3 spans 11 residues. The junction had 5 bases not matched to a gene; V was cut back by 5 bases and J by 12 bases. The CDR3 DNA sequence: TGTGCCAGCAGCCCGGGGACAGGGACGTACTTC. Residues: CASSPGTGTYF.

The V gene is TRBV7-9, the J gene TRBJ2-7; the D gene is possibly TRBD1 (6 bases). The CDR3 is made up of 16 amino acids. In germline, CDR1 is SEHNR, CDR2 FQNEAQ (reference sequence). V lost 5 bases to trimming and J lost 0 bases, with 17 bases between them. In DNA, the CDR3 is TGTGCCAGCAGCCCTATCACGGGACAACTCTCCTACGAGCAGTACTTC. Translating gives CASSPITGQLSYEQYF.

The V and J genes are TRBV19 and TRBJ2-1; 9 bases match TRBD1. The germline V gene has CDR1 LNHDA and CDR2 SQIVND (reference sequence). V lost 5 bases and J lost 8; bases outside the gene matches: 7. This CDR3 region has 14 residues. This CDR3 is CASSDRDRVYEQFF. CDR3 sequence (DNA): TGTGCCAGTAGTGACCGGGACAGGGTCTATGAGCAGTTCTTC.

The rearrangement links TRBV6-5 to TRBJ2-2; D is possibly TRBD1 (5 bases). The CDR3 runs 13 residues. The germline gives CDR1 MNHEY, CDR2 SVGAGI. The V end lost 8 bases, the J end lost 2 bases, and 9 bases lay between the germline ends. In nucleotides, the CDR3 is TGTGCCAGCGGGCAGGGCAACACCGGGGAGCTGTTTTTT. The encoded protein is CASGQGNTGELFF.

The CDR3 nucleotides read TGTGCCAGCAGTGAAGCGGGGGTCGATCAGGATACGCAGTATTTT. Translating gives CASSEAGVDQDTQYF. The J gene is TRBJ2-3, the V gene TRBV6-4; 8 nucleotides line up with TRBD2. From germline, CDR1 is MRHNA and CDR2 SNTAGT. The J segment lost 6 bases and the V segment lost 3 bases, leaving 8 bases of the junction unmatched. The CDR3 runs to 15 residues.

This chain connects TRBV5-1 to TRBJ2-5; D unresolved. The ends were cut back, 4 bases at V and 2 bases at J, with 6 bases in the middle. This CDR3 has 12 amino acids. Germline assignment: CDR1 SGHRS and CDR2 YFSETQ. Written as DNA, the CDR3 is TGCGCCAGCAGCGTCCTACAAGAGACCCAGTACTTC. Residues: CASSVLQETQYF. Full variable domain (remainder filled in from reference TRBV5-1 and TRBJ2-5): KAGVTQTPRYLIKTRGQQVTLSCSPISGHRSVSWYQQTPGQGLQFLFEYFSETQRNKGNFPGRFSGRQFSNSRSEMNVSTLELGDSALYLCASSVLQETQYFGPGTRLLVL.

CDR3 nucleotides: TGTGCCAGCTCAACTGGACAGTTGGGGGATACGCAGTATTTT. Residues: CASSTGQLGDTQYF. V and J are TRBV18 and TRBJ2-3; TRBD1 is a possible D gene (6 bases). Germline V gene sequence: CDR1 KGHSH, CDR2 LQKENI. Between the trimmed V and J ends, which lost 5 bases and 6 bases, there was a span of 15 bases. The CDR3 loop spans 14 amino acids.

The V gene is TRBV4-1, the J gene TRBJ2-5; the match to TRBD2 covers 7 bases. V shed 4 bases, J shed 5 bases, and the junction held 10 bases outside the gene matches. This CDR3 comprises 15 residues. Per the germline V gene, CDR1 is MGHRA and CDR2 is YSYEKL. The DNA for the CDR3 is TGCGCCAGCAGCCCTTCGGCGGGAGCAGCGGAGACCCAGTACTTC. Translated: CASSPSAGAAETQYF.

The V and J genes are TRBV29-1 and TRBJ1-5; tentative D call: TRBD1 (6 bases). The CDR3 spans 12 residues. CDR1 is SQVTM and CDR2 is ANQGSEA in the germline V gene. The V end was cut by 4 bases, the J end by 7 bases, with 11 bases between. The DNA for the CDR3 is TGCAGCGTTGGGGCAGGGGAGCAGCCCCAGCATTTT. Translated: CSVGAGEQPQHF.

This chain connects TRBV9 to TRBJ2-7; TRBD2 agrees at 9 bases. The V gene's germline CDR1 is SGDLS and CDR2 YYNGEE. The CDR3 consists of 20 residues. V dropped 0 bases and J dropped 0; count of bases not matched to a gene: 16. This chain's CDR3 is CASSVAWEGATSGFSYEQYF. The DNA of the CDR3 is TGTGCCAGCAGCGTAGCTTGGGAGGGGGCAACTAGCGGGTTCTCCTACGAGCAGTACTTC.

The V and J genes are TRBV6-5 and TRBJ1-2; D remains unclear. CDR1 and CDR2 from the germline V gene are MNHEY and SVGAGI. Trimming stripped 4 bases from V and 8 bases from J, with 20 bases between. The CDR3 is 15 amino acids. CDR3 sequence (DNA): TGTGCCAGCAGTTTAAGCGGCAAACCCCGATGGGGCTACACCTTC. It yields the protein CASSLSGKPRWGYTF.

The V gene is TRBV6-5, the J gene TRBJ2-7, with D possibly TRBD2 on 6 matching bases. The ends were cut back, 5 bases at V and 3 bases at J, with 14 bases in the middle. The length of the CDR3 is 14 residues. Looked up from germline, CDR1 is MNHEY and CDR2 is SVGAGI. CDR3 region: CASSPRRGYYEQYF. The CDR3 DNA is TGTGCCAGCAGTCCCCGGCGGGGCTACTACGAGCAGTACTTC.

V usage is TRBV4-1 and J usage is TRBJ1-1, with D possibly being TRBD1 (5 bases). CDR1 MGHRA and CDR2 YSYEKL come from the germline V gene. Trimming pared 1 base from V and 11 bases from J, leaving 14 bases between. The CDR3 has 13 residues. Here the CDR3 reads CASSQGGGARAFF. In nucleotides, the CDR3 is TGCGCCAGCAGCCAAGGGGGAGGGGCACGGGCTTTCTTT.

The chain carries TRBV5-8 and TRBJ2-7, with TRBD1 matching 7 bases. CDR3 size: 15 residues. Germline lookup yields CDR1 SGHTS and CDR2 YDEGEE. V dropped 0 bases and J dropped 7; count of bases not matched to a gene: 10. The CDR3 reads CASSLVRQGVYEQYF. The CDR3 DNA reads as TGTGCCAGCAGCTTGGTTCGACAGGGCGTTTATGAGCAGTACTTC.

The CDR3 loop reads CATSRGTGEGPYNEQFF. Written as DNA, the CDR3 is TGTGCCACCAGCAGGGGGACAGGGGAAGGTCCCTACAATGAGCAGTTCTTC. V and J are TRBV15 and TRBJ2-1; 10 bases line up with TRBD1. The CDR3 is made up of 17 amino acids. Trimming at V came to 3 bases and at J to 2 bases, leaving 7 bases not matched to a gene. CDR1 and CDR2 from the germline V gene are LNHNV and YYDKDF (reference sequence). Together with reference TRBV15 and TRBJ2-1, the CDR3 gives the full variable domain: DAMVIQNPRYQVTQFGKPVTLSCSQTLNHNVMYWYQQKSSQAPKLLFHYYDKDFNNEADTPDNFQSRRPNTSFCFLDIRSPGLGDTAMYLCATSRGTGEGPYNEQFFGPGTRLTVL.

This clone is a singleton in its sample. The rearrangement links TRBV10-3 to TRBJ2-1; 7 bases match TRBD1. The V and J ends lost 4 bases and 3 bases, in that order; junction bases with no gene match: 6. Germline lookup yields CDR1 ENHRY and CDR2 SYGVKD. This CDR3 spans 15 amino acids. The CDR3 is CAISAPRGIYNEQFF. The CDR3 coding sequence is TGTGCCATCAGTGCCCCCAGGGGGATCTACAATGAGCAGTTCTTC.

The chain uses TRBV6-2 or TRBV6-3 and TRBJ1-1; no firm D call. The V gene lost 5 bases and the J gene lost 1 base, with 2 bases spanning the gap. Per the germline V gene, CDR1 is MNHEY and CDR2 is SVGEGT. This CDR3 contains 11 residues. The CDR3 region is CASSRNTEAFF. Here the CDR3 DNA reads TGTGCCAGCAGTCGGAACACTGAAGCTTTCTTT.

This chain connects TRBV7-3 to TRBJ2-2, with TRBD2 identical over 13 bases. The CDR3 length is 15 residues. The germline CDR1 and CDR2 sequences are SGHTA and FQGTGA. The V gene end was trimmed by 5 bases and the J gene end by 6 bases; junction bases not matched to a gene: 3. This chain's CDR3 is CASSPTSGGAGELFF. The DNA of the CDR3 is TGTGCCAGCAGCCCCACTAGCGGGGGGGCCGGGGAGCTGTTTTTT.

V usage is TRBV5-4 and J usage is TRBJ2-5, with D perhaps matching TRBD2 (7 bases). The germline CDR1 and CDR2 sequences are SGHNT and YYREEE (reference sequence). The CDR3 contains 14 residues. Trimming cost V 4 bases and J 2 bases, with 12 bases left between them. CDR3 protein: CASSVGGTQETQYF. CDR3 bases: TGTGCCAGCAGCGTGGGGGGGACACAAGAGACCCAGTACTTC.

A few counts support this clone. The chain uses TRBV15 and TRBJ2-5; 7 bases match TRBD1. The ends lost 5 bases at V and 4 bases at J; junction bases unmatched: 13. The CDR3 extends over 16 amino acids. Germline V CDR1 and CDR2: LNHNV, YYDKDF (reference sequence). The CDR3: CATSERTGLALETQYF. The CDR3 DNA sequence: TGTGCCACCAGCGAGCGGACAGGCCTGGCGTTAGAGACCCAGTACTTC.

The CDR3 region is CASSIGTSGRPWETQYF. As DNA, the CDR3 is TGTGCCAGTAGTATCGGGACTAGCGGGAGGCCGTGGGAGACCCAGTACTTC. The chain uses TRBV19 and TRBJ2-5; 15 bases are a match to TRBD2. The trim removed 3 bases at V and 5 bases at J, leaving 7 bases unmatched. CDR3 length: 17 residues. The germline CDR1 and CDR2 sequences are LNHDA and SQIVND (reference sequence).

The sample holds one count of this clone. The chain couples TRBV29-1 to TRBJ1-1; D call uncertain. This CDR3 is 14 amino acids long. Germline loops: CDR1 SQVTM, CDR2 ANQGSEA. The V and J ends lost 6 bases and 3 bases respectively, with 17 bases between them. The chain's CDR3 is CSVDLTRQDTEAFF. Written as DNA, the CDR3 is TGCAGCGTCGACCTGACCCGCCAGGACACTGAAGCTTTCTTT.

This clone was observed a single time. The chain couples TRBV2 to TRBJ1-4; TRBD1 is a possible D gene (6 bases). V dropped 8 bases and J dropped 4 bases, with 14 bases sitting between them. Germline V gene sequence: CDR1 SNHLY, CDR2 FYNNEI. This CDR3 spans 14 amino acids. As DNA, the CDR3 is TGTGCCAGCGGTAACAGGGTAAATAATGAAAAACTGTTTTTT. Protein: CASGNRVNNEKLFF.

The chain has TRBV18 and TRBJ2-6; 10 bases map to TRBD1. With 3 bases clipped from V and 0 bases from J, the junction kept 5 bases outside the gene matches. This CDR3 is built from 18 residues. Per germline, CDR1 KGHSH and CDR2 LQKENI. CDR3 bases: TGTGCCAGCTCACCTCTGACAGGGGGCCACTCTGGGGCCAACGTCCTGACTTTC. Encoded protein: CASSPLTGGHSGANVLTF.